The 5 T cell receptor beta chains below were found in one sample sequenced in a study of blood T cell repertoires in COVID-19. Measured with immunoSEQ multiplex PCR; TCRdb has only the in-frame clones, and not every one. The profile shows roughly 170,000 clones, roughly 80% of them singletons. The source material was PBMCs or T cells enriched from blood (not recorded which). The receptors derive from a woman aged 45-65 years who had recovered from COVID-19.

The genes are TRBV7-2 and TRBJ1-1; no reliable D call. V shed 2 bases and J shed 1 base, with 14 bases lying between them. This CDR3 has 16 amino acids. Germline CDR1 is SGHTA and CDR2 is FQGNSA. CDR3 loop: CASSLMGGASNTEAFF. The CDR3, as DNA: TGTGCCAGCAGCTTAATGGGTGGAGCTTCGAACACTGAAGCTTTCTTT.

CDR3 sequence (DNA): TGTGCCAGCAGCTGGAGGGGTACCGGGGAGCTGTTTTTT. Protein product: CASSWRGTGELFF. V gene TRBV7-2 combines with J gene TRBJ2-2; D perhaps matches TRBD2 (6 bases). CDR3 size: 13 residues. The V gene's germline CDR1 is SGHTA and CDR2 FQGNSA. The V end lost 4 bases, the J end lost 5 bases, and 8 bases lay between the germline ends. Complete variable domain (other parts from reference TRBV7-2 and TRBJ2-2): GAGVSQSPSNKVTEKGKDVELRCDPISGHTALYWYRQSLGQGLEFLIYFQGNSAPDKSGLPSDRFSAERTGGSVSTLTIQRTQQEDSAVYLCASSWRGTGELFFGEGSRLTVL.

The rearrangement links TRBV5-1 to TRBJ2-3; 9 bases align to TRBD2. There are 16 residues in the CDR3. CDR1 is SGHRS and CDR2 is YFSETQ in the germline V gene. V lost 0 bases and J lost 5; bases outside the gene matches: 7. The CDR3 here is CASSLDGGGAGDTQYF. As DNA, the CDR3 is TGCGCCAGCAGCTTGGATGGCGGGGGGGCTGGAGATACGCAGTATTTT.

The CDR3 protein is CASSQDPIGTGNSPLHF. As DNA, the CDR3 is TGCGCCAGCAGCCAAGACCCAATCGGGACAGGGAATTCACCCCTCCACTTT. V is TRBV4-3 and J is TRBJ1-6; 9 nucleotides line up with TRBD1. Germline V gives CDR1 LGHNA, CDR2 YSLEER. CDR3 length equals 17 residues. V shed 0 bases and J 7 bases; nucleotides not matched to a gene: 7.

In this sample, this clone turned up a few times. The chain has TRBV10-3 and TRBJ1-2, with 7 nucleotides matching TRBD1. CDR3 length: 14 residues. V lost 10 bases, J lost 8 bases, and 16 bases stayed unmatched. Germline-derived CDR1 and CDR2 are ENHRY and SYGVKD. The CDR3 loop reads CATQGQDTPSGYTF. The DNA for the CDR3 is TGTGCCACCCAAGGACAGGATACACCCTCGGGCTACACCTTC.